Below are 11 T cell receptor beta chains sequenced from a single sample in a study of OX40 agonist ivuxolimab in advanced cancers. Sequencing was performed with immunoSEQ multiplex PCR; in TCRdb, only in-frame clones are kept and a portion is missing. This sample has 20,000 to 25,000 clones, with 80% to 90% found just once. Sample: CD4+ or CD8+ T cells sorted from blood, taken in a trial of the OX40 agonist ivuxolimab. These receptors were obtained from an adult with an advanced solid tumor such as melanoma, head and neck, liver or kidney cancer.

This clone showed up just once. The chain joins TRBV4-3 to TRBJ2-1, with D hard to call. Germline loops: CDR1 LGHNA, CDR2 YSLEER. The CDR3 is 17 residues long. The V and J ends lost 0 bases and 3 bases respectively, with 15 bases between them. DNA for the CDR3: TGCGCCAGCAGCCAAGATTTAAGAAGTAGACTCTACAATGAGCAGTTCTTC. Amino acids: CASSQDLRSRLYNEQFF.

The V and J genes are TRBV19 and TRBJ2-2; 7 bases agree with TRBD1. The CDR3 is 13 amino acids. Per the germline V gene, CDR1 is LNHDA and CDR2 is SQIVND (reference sequence). V was clipped by 4 bases and J by 6 bases; unmatched bases: 2. The CDR3 reads CASSTTGAGELFF. CDR3 sequence (DNA): TGTGCCAGTAGTACCACAGGGGCCGGGGAGCTGTTTTTT. The full variable domain, its missing parts supplied by reference TRBV19 and TRBJ2-2, is DGGITQSPKYLFRKEGQNVTLSCEQNLNHDAMYWYRQDPGQGLRLIYYSQIVNDFQKGDIAEGYSVSREKKESFPLTVTSAQKNPTAFYLCASSTTGAGELFFGEGSRLTVL.

This chain links TRBV19 with TRBJ2-5; D is perhaps TRBD1 (6 bases). The germline V gene encodes CDR1 LNHDA and CDR2 SQIVND (reference sequence). Trimming stripped 4 bases from V and 5 bases from J, with 14 bases between. There are 14 residues in the CDR3. CDR3 bases: TGTGCCAGTAGTAAGCAGGGGACGGGGGAGACCCAGTACTTC. Protein sequence: CASSKQGTGETQYF.

This rearrangement joins TRBV13 to TRBJ2-5, with 9 nucleotides matching TRBD2. The J call may be faulty, since TRBJ2-7 better matches the DNA end. This CDR3 comprises 16 residues. Germline values: CDR1 PRHDT, CDR2 FYEKMQ (reference sequence). CDR3 nucleotide sequence: TGTGCCAGCAGCTCCGCCAGCGGGGGGCACTCCTACGAGCAGTACTTC. This codes for CASSSASGGHSYEQYF.

This rearrangement joins TRBV9 to TRBJ2-7, with a possible D match to TRBD2 (5 bases). Germline V lookup: CDR1 SGDLS, CDR2 YYNGEE. V was trimmed by 4 bases and J by 4 bases, leaving 6 bases between them. The CDR3 spans 11 residues. The CDR3 region has the DNA TGTGCCAGCAGCCCGGGGTACGAGCAGTACTTC. Amino acids: CASSPGYEQYF.

The rearrangement uses TRBV27 and TRBJ2-7, with TRBD1 identical over 7 bases. J lost 3 bases, V lost 0 bases, and 5 bases had no gene match. Per the germline V gene, CDR1 is MNHEY and CDR2 is SMNVEV (reference sequence). The CDR3 consists of 15 residues. In DNA, the CDR3 is TGTGCCAGCAGTTTATCCCGGGACAGATACTACGAGCAGTACTTC. Residues: CASSLSRDRYYEQYF.

The gene calls are TRBV23-1 and TRBJ2-7, with D possibly TRBD1 on 6 matching bases. TRBV23-1 is noted as an ORF with a role that remains uncertain. The CDR3 runs 15 residues. With 0 bases removed from V and 3 bases from J, the gap between germline ends came to 12 bases. As DNA, the CDR3 is TGCGCCAGCAGTCAATCGCCAGGGGTGTGCTACGAGCAGTACTTC. This translates into CASSQSPGVCYEQYF.

This clone showed up just a few times. V and J are TRBV9 and TRBJ2-5; TRBD2 matches 9 bases. Unmatched junction bases numbered 5, after V lost 0 bases and J lost 5 bases. This CDR3 has 15 residues. CDR1 is SGDLS, CDR2 YYNGEE, per germline. The chain's CDR3 is CASSVVAGGMETQYF. CDR3 bases: TGTGCCAGCAGCGTAGTTGCGGGGGGGATGGAGACCCAGTACTTC.

This sequence joins TRBV7-6 and TRBJ1-1; perhaps TRBD1 as D (5 bases). The germline gives CDR1 SGHVS, CDR2 FNYEAQ. With 4 bases removed from V and 4 bases from J, the gap between germline ends came to 10 bases. This CDR3 comprises 13 residues. The CDR3, as DNA: TGTGCCAGCAGCTCAGGGTTTAGCACTGAAGCTTTCTTT. Protein sequence: CASSSGFSTEAFF.

This chain links TRBV4-3 with TRBJ1-6; D perhaps matches TRBD1 (6 bases). V lost 2 bases to trimming and J lost 5 bases, with 10 bases between them. The germline CDR1 and CDR2 sequences are LGHNA and YSLEER. The CDR3 is made up of 15 amino acids. In DNA, the CDR3 is TGCGCCAGCAGCCAACCGGGACAAAATAATTCACCCCTCCACTTT. Protein sequence: CASSQPGQNNSPLHF.

This sequence joins TRBV4-3 and TRBJ2-5, with 7 bases lining up with TRBD2. CDR3 size: 16 residues. The germline CDR1 and CDR2 sequences are LGHNA and YSLEER. The V gene end was trimmed by 0 bases and the J gene end by 2 bases; junction bases not matched to a gene: 6. The CDR3 here is CASSQDPPGGQETQYF. The CDR3 nucleotides are TGCGCCAGCAGCCAAGACCCGCCGGGGGGACAAGAGACCCAGTACTTC.